These T cell receptor beta chains were read from a single sample in a study of blood T cells in healthy people across ages. In TCRdb, the 5' RACE reads were re-called with MiXCR into one record per CDR3 protein. The repertoire includes a few hundred thousand distinct CDR3 sequences, about half of them detected once, and 50% to 65% sits in the top ten. Sequenced material: blood. Every receptor here comes from a man aged 55 to 70 in good health. CDR3s include the opening cysteine and the closing phenylalanine or tryptophan. D genes are given only for firm matches. The listing skips clone size in some rows; elsewhere it reads once, few, many or a size class.

CDR3aa	CDR3nt	d_gene	abundance	v_gene	j_gene
CASSYSTSGAAYEQYF	TGTGCCAGCAGTTACTCGACTAGCGGGGCAGCCTACGAGCAGTACTTC	TRBD2	NA	TRBV6-5	TRBJ2-7
CASSDPFGGQYF	TGTGCCAGCAGTGACCCATTCGGGGGGCAGTATTTT	NA	NA	TRBV6-5	TRBJ2-3
CASSSIGRNEQYF	TGTGCCAGCAGTTCCATAGGGAGGAACGAGCAGTACTTC	NA	NA	TRBV27	TRBJ2-7
CASRALVSSGANVLTF	TGTGCCAGCAGGGCACTCGTGAGCTCTGGGGCCAACGTCCTGACTTTC	NA	NA	TRBV7-9	TRBJ2-6
CASSLTGAAKNIQYF	TGTGCCAGCAGTTTAACCGGGGCGGCCAAAAACATTCAGTACTTC	NA	few	TRBV7-3	TRBJ2-4
CASSLAHSGNTIYF	TGTGCCAGCAGCTTAGCTCACTCTGGAAACACCATATATTTT	NA	few	TRBV7-6	TRBJ1-3
CASSSSPPKDEKLFF	TGTGCCAGCAGCTCCTCACCCCCGAAGGATGAAAAACTGTTTTTT	NA	NA	TRBV7-9	TRBJ1-4
CASSARDRPTSFRLAKNIQYF	TGTGCCAGCAGCGCCCGGGACAGACCGACCAGCTTTAGACTAGCCAAAAACATTCAGTACTTC	TRBD1	NA	TRBV11-1	TRBJ2-4
CASSQVGQGANYGYTF	TGCGCCAGCAGCCAAGTAGGACAGGGGGCAAACTATGGCTACACCTTC	TRBD1	NA	TRBV4-3	TRBJ1-2
CASSLAGQGAPREKLFF	TGTGCCAGCAGTTTGGCAGGACAGGGGGCGCCCCGGGAAAAACTGTTTTTT	TRBD1	few	TRBV28	TRBJ1-4
CSGTGGGSAEQYF	TGCAGCGGGACAGGGGGTGGCTCGGCCGAGCAGTACTTC	TRBD1	few	TRBV29-1	TRBJ2-7
CASSFGALVPNNEQFF	TGTGCCAGCAGTTTCGGTGCGCTAGTACCTAACAATGAGCAGTTCTTC	NA	NA	TRBV12-3/TRBV12-4	TRBJ2-1
CSARGRGGSSGELFF	TGCAGTGCTAGGGGCCGGGGGGGGTCCTCCGGGGAGCTGTTTTTT	TRBD2	NA	TRBV20-1	TRBJ2-2
CASSQDTGQPQHF	TGCGCCAGCAGCCAAGATACAGGACAGCCCCAGCATTTT	NA	NA	TRBV4-3	TRBJ1-5
CASSVGRNTGELFF	TGTGCCAGCAGTGTGGGCAGGAACACCGGGGAGCTGTTTTTT	NA	NA	TRBV6-1	TRBJ2-2
CASSQSRGSSNEQFF	TGCGCCAGCAGCCAATCCCGGGGGAGCTCCAATGAGCAGTTCTTC	NA	NA	TRBV4-3	TRBJ2-1
CTSSLTANLVNNEQFF	TGCACCAGCAGCCTAACAGCCAACCTCGTCAACAATGAGCAGTTCTTC	NA	NA	TRBV4-3	TRBJ2-1
CASTPDGLQPQHF	TGTGCCAGCACCCCGGACGGCTTACAGCCCCAGCATTTT	NA	NA	TRBV7-2	TRBJ1-5
CASSPSRARLYEQYF	TGTGCCAGCAGCCCCTCCAGGGCTCGATTATACGAGCAGTACTTC	NA	NA	TRBV5-6	TRBJ2-7
CSGSQGNQPQHF	TGCAGTGGTTCACAGGGGAATCAGCCCCAGCATTTT	TRBD1	NA	TRBV20-1	TRBJ1-5
CASSQDRSQTMGNEQFF	TGCGCCAGCAGCCAAGATCGTAGTCAAACGATGGGGAATGAGCAGTTCTTC	NA	NA	TRBV5-1	TRBJ2-1
CASSPRQEPETQYF	TGTGCCAGCAGCCCACGACAGGAACCTGAGACCCAGTACTTC	NA	NA	TRBV7-9	TRBJ2-5
CSARGGLAGGLWPLAKNIQYF	TGCAGTGCTAGAGGGGGACTAGCGGGAGGGCTTTGGCCACTAGCCAAAAACATTCAGTACTTC	TRBD2	NA	TRBV20-1	TRBJ2-4
CASSLAGRNEKLFF	TGTGCCAGCAGCCTAGCCGGACGGAATGAAAAACTGTTTTTT	NA	NA	TRBV7-2	TRBJ1-4
CASRILGGPYEQYF	TGTGCCAGCAGAATACTTGGGGGCCCCTACGAGCAGTACTTC	NA	NA	TRBV6-2/TRBV6-3	TRBJ2-7
CASSQDRKIYEQYF	TGTGCCAGCAGCCAAGATCGTAAGATTTACGAGCAGTACTTC	NA	NA	TRBV3-1	TRBJ2-7
CASSEAGGLTQYF	TGTGCCAGCAGTGAAGCGGGGGGGCTCACGCAGTATTTT	TRBD2	NA	TRBV6-2/TRBV6-3	TRBJ2-3
CASSLVGITNEKLFF	TGTGCCAGCAGCTTAGTCGGGATCACTAATGAAAAACTGTTTTTT	NA	NA	TRBV7-2	TRBJ1-4
CASSTWTGSGYGYTF	TGTGCCAGCAGTACTTGGACAGGGTCGGGCTATGGCTACACCTTC	TRBD1	few	TRBV6-5	TRBJ1-2
CASSSRDRVSKNIQYF	TGTGCCAGCTCATCCCGGGACAGGGTGTCCAAAAACATTCAGTACTTC	TRBD1	few	TRBV18	TRBJ2-4
CASRIQGTIGGYTF	TGTGCCAGCAGAATACAGGGAACAATAGGTGGCTACACCTTC	NA	few	TRBV28	TRBJ1-2
CASSGLAGVRETQYF	TGTGCCAGCAGCGGACTAGCGGGGGTTAGGGAGACCCAGTACTTC	TRBD2	NA	TRBV9	TRBJ2-5
CASSLRGGRKTQYF	TGTGCCAGCAGTTTACGGGGCGGCCGGAAGACCCAGTACTTC	NA	NA	TRBV28	TRBJ2-5
CASSLSREHEQYF	TGTGCCAGCAGCTTATCCAGGGAACACGAGCAGTACTTC	NA	few	TRBV7-9	TRBJ2-7
CASSPGRVYEQYF	TGTGCCAGCAGCCCGGGCAGAGTCTACGAGCAGTACTTC	NA	NA	TRBV7-9	TRBJ2-7
CASRYGGNEQFF	TGTGCCAGCAGGTATGGCGGCAATGAGCAGTTCTTC	NA	few	TRBV3-1	TRBJ2-1
CASRVGSGYTETQYF	TGTGCCAGCAGGGTCGGTAGCGGCTACACAGAGACCCAGTACTTC	NA	NA	TRBV12-3/TRBV12-4	TRBJ2-5
CASSYGGSRGPEAFF	TGTGCCAGCAGTTACGGAGGGTCCCGAGGGCCTGAAGCTTTCTTT	NA	NA	TRBV6-6	TRBJ1-1
CASNRPLDRDTQYF	TGTGCCAGCAACCGGCCGCTCGACAGGGATACGCAGTATTTT	NA	NA	TRBV28	TRBJ2-3
CASSLEGRKSSYNSPLHF	TGCGCCAGCAGCTTGGAAGGGCGAAAGAGCTCCTATAATTCACCCCTCCACTTT	NA	NA	TRBV5-1	TRBJ1-6
CSLGNYNEQFF	TGCAGCCTGGGAAACTACAATGAGCAGTTCTTC	NA	many	TRBV29-1	TRBJ2-1
CSVAVPGQGWITDTQYF	TGCAGCGTTGCCGTTCCCGGGCAGGGATGGATCACAGATACGCAGTATTTT	NA	NA	TRBV29-1	TRBJ2-3